The 10 T cell receptor beta chains presented below share a single source sample, sequenced in a study of human T cells and chemical hapten exposure. From the RACE reads, TCRdb called clonotypes with MiXCR, one entry per CDR3 protein. Of around 70,000 distinct CDR3 sequences in the sample, approximately 6.5% were seen once. The sample's time point: healthy volunteer bleed at 6 weeks. Extraction of total RNA was performed on unfractionated whole blood. The sequencing sample was made of whole blood. These receptors were taken from a female donor in good health. Some clones in this sample may be carry-over from other donors' samples.

The table lists this clonotype with many counts. The rearrangement uses TRBV2 and TRBJ1-1, with 8 bases that match TRBD1. The CDR3 totals 14 residues. V was pared by 5 bases and J by 1 base, with 3 bases of the junction left unmatched. Germline assignment: CDR1 SNHLY and CDR2 FYNNEI. The DNA of the CDR3 is TGTGCCAGCAGTAAACAGGGGGGGAACACTGAAGCTTTCTTT. Protein: CASSKQGGNTEAFF.

In this sample, this clonotype turned up a few times. This chain links TRBV27 with TRBJ2-5, with a tentative D call TRBD2 (6 bases). Trimming shortened V by 2 bases and J by 5 bases, and 12 bases separated the two germline ends. This CDR3 is built from 14 residues. Looked up from germline, CDR1 is MNHEY and CDR2 is SMNVEV (reference sequence). CDR3 residues: CASSLAGLGETQYF. The CDR3 coding sequence is TGTGCCAGCAGTTTAGCGGGACTGGGGGAGACCCAGTACTTC.

This clonotype was recorded at least ten times. The V call is TRBV5-1, the J call TRBJ2-3; perhaps TRBD2 as D (5 bases). V lost 5 bases and J 0 bases, leaving 10 bases between the germline ends. The germline V gene encodes CDR1 SGHRS and CDR2 YFSETQ. CDR3 length equals 14 residues. CDR3 region: CASRQAESTDTQYF. CDR3 nucleotide sequence: TGCGCCAGCAGACAAGCGGAGAGCACAGATACGCAGTATTTT.

This clonotype has at least ten counts. The rearrangement uses TRBV18 and TRBJ1-2; maybe TRBD1 (5 bases). CDR1 and CDR2 (germline): KGHSH, LQKENI. The CDR3 consists of 16 residues. V lost 3 bases and J lost 2, with 16 bases in between. CDR3 sequence: CASSPVTGLINYGYTF. CDR3 coding DNA: TGTGCCAGCTCACCCGTAACAGGACTAATCAACTATGGCTACACCTTC.

In the case of this clonotype: The junction differs from germline at one of its ends, possibly a read error. The V call is TRBV28, the J call TRBJ1-1; TRBD1 is a possible D gene (6 bases). The CDR3 sequence is 16 residues long. The germline V gene encodes CDR1 MDHEN and CDR2 SYDVKM. The CDR3 nucleotides are TGTGCAAGCAGTTTAGAAGGGAGGGGGGTGAACACTGAAGCTTTCTTT. It encodes CASSLEGRGVNTEAFF.

This clonotype was recorded many times. The chain couples TRBV6-1 to TRBJ1-5; D is ambiguous. V was pared by 4 bases and J by 2 bases, with 9 bases between. The CDR3 totals 14 residues. CDR1 is MNHNS, CDR2 SASEGT, per germline. This CDR3 reads CASSVGSGNQPQHF. CDR3 sequence (DNA): TGTGCCAGCAGTGTGGGTTCGGGCAATCAGCCCCAGCATTTT.

This clonotype has a count of ten or more. This chain links TRBV7-8 with TRBJ2-7; D ambiguous. The CDR3 spans 13 residues. Germline assignment: CDR1 SGHVS and CDR2 FQNEAQ. Trimming removed 1 base at V and 3 bases at J, with 7 bases between. The CDR3 here is CASSLVLDYEQYF. For the CDR3, the DNA is TGTGCCAGCAGCTTAGTACTGGACTACGAGCAGTACTTC.

This clonotype has ten or more counts. V usage is TRBV5-1 and J usage is TRBJ2-3, with TRBD1 matching 7 bases. J was trimmed by 5 bases and V by 4 bases; bases with no gene match: 10. The germline gives CDR1 SGHRS, CDR2 YFSETQ. The CDR3 spans 15 residues. CDR3 loop: CASSPPTGTGDTQYF. CDR3 DNA sequence: TGCGCCAGCAGCCCACCGACAGGGACCGGAGATACGCAGTATTTT. The full variable domain, in which reference TRBV5-1 and TRBJ2-3 provide the parts outside the CDR3, is KAGVTQTPRYLIKTRGQQVTLSCSPISGHRSVSWYQQTPGQGLQFLFEYFSETQRNKGNFPGRFSGRQFSNSRSEMNVSTLELGDSALYLCASSPPTGTGDTQYFGPGTRLTVL.

V usage is TRBV25-1 and J usage is TRBJ2-7; maybe TRBD2 (6 bases). CDR3 length: 16 residues. V lost 2 bases and J lost 3, with 17 bases in between. CDR1 is MGHDK, CDR2 SYGVNS, per germline. As DNA, the CDR3 is TGTGCCAGCAGTGAAGGCGGGACCCCTGGGGTCTACGAGCAGTACTTC. This encodes CASSEGGTPGVYEQYF.

J is TRBJ1-5 and V is TRBV5-6, with TRBD1 matching over 8 bases. Germline loops: CDR1 SGHDT, CDR2 YYEEEE. Trimming removed 4 bases from V and 3 bases from J; junction bases left unmatched: 9. The CDR3 has 16 amino acids. The CDR3 sequence: CASSKRRTGYNQPQHF. The CDR3 nucleotides read TGTGCCAGCAGCAAGCGCCGGACAGGGTACAATCAGCCCCAGCATTTT.